These T cell receptor beta chains were read from a single sample in a study of graft-versus-host responses after intestinal transplantation. Only in-frame clones appear in the TCRdb table, and some are missing; sequencing was by immunoSEQ multiplex PCR. The sample includes about 59,000 clones, 90% to 95% of them seen just once. Antigen specificity for these receptors is unknown. The sequencing used unstimulated CD4+ T cells sorted from spleen or lymph node cells, collected before transplant. These receptor sequences come from a human donor who was the organ donor for an intestinal transplant. Both conserved end residues are part of each CDR3. The D gene is left open where the match is weak. The size entry is marked missing in some rows and otherwise reads once, few, many or a size class.

size	D	J	V	DNA	CDR3
NA	NA	TRBJ1-2	TRBV19	TGTGCCAGTAGTACCCCATCAATCCCGGACAGAGGGCCCTATCGGGGCTACACCTTC	CASSTPSIPDRGPYRGYTF
NA	TRBD1	TRBJ1-2	TRBV5-4	TGTGCCAGCAGCAGCGGGACAGGGGGCGACTATGGCTACACCTTC	CASSSGTGGDYGYTF
NA	NA	TRBJ2-2	TRBV9	TGTGCCAGCAGCGTCGGTTCGGGAACCGGGGAGCTGTTTTTT	CASSVGSGTGELFF
NA	NA	TRBJ2-3	TRBV18	TGTGCCAGCTCACCACAGGGCCCAGATACGCAGTATTTT	CASSPQGPDTQYF
NA	NA	TRBJ2-1	TRBV5-1	TGCGCCAGCAGTATCGCGGGACCCTCCAATGAGCAGTTCTTC	CASSIAGPSNEQFF
NA	NA	TRBJ1-6	TRBV30	TGTGCCTGTTATCCCAAGGTATCCCATAATTCACCCCTCCACTTT	CACYPKVSHNSPLHF
NA	NA	TRBJ1-2	TRBV15	TGTGCCACCAGGGGAGACAGGGGCTACACCTTC	CATRGDRGYTF
NA	NA	TRBJ1-6	TRBV7-2	TGTGCCAGCAGCCCACAGGGTGCACCCCTCCACTTT	CASSPQGAPLHF
NA	NA	TRBJ2-3	TRBV10-3	TGTGCCATCAGTGAAGGAGGTGGAGATACGCAGTATTTT	CAISEGGGDTQYF
NA	TRBD1	TRBJ1-5	TRBV5-6	TGTGCCAGCAGCCTGGGGACAGGGGGGAATCAGCCCCAGCATTTT	CASSLGTGGNQPQHF
NA	NA	TRBJ2-7	TRBV27	TGTGCCAGCAGACTGGGCAGTTCCGTCTCCTACGAGCAGTACTTC	CASRLGSSVSYEQYF
NA	NA	TRBJ1-5	TRBV6-5	TGTGCCAGCAGTGAAATTCAGCCCCAGCATTTT	CASSEIQPQHF
NA	NA	TRBJ2-1	TRBV7-2	TGTGCCAGCAGCTTAGCGATAGGGGGCAATGAGCAGTTCTTC	CASSLAIGGNEQFF
once	NA	TRBJ2-6	TRBV15	TGTGCCACCAGCAAGGAGGCGGCGCGCGGGGCCAACGTCCTGACTTTC	CATSKEAARGANVLTF
once	NA	TRBJ1-2	TRBV4-1	TGCGCCAGCAGCCCACAAACAGGGCGGGAGGGCTACACCTTC	CASSPQTGREGYTF
NA	TRBD1	TRBJ1-6	TRBV11-2	TGTGCCAGCAGCCGGGGGACAGGGGCGACTAATTCACCCCTCCACTTT	CASSRGTGATNSPLHF
few	TRBD2	TRBJ2-2	TRBV2	TGTGCCAGCAGGGGGGGACTAGATGGCGGGGAGCTGTTTTTT	CASRGGLDGGELFF
NA	NA	TRBJ1-1	TRBV6-1	TGTGCCAGCAGTGAATCTCGTGGGATCACTGAAGCTTTCTTT	CASSESRGITEAFF
NA	TRBD1	TRBJ2-1	TRBV5-1	TGCGCCAGCAGCTGGGGGACAGGGTGGTGGGATGAGCAGTTCTTC	CASSWGTGWWDEQFF
once	NA	TRBJ1-3	TRBV6-1	TGTGCCAGCAGTGATCCGGCGACGCACCCTGGAAACACCATATATTTT	CASSDPATHPGNTIYF
NA	NA	TRBJ2-2	TRBV7-3	TGTGCCAGCAGTCCCGACAGAAACACCGGGGAGCTGTTTTTT	CASSPDRNTGELFF
NA	NA	TRBJ2-1	TRBV9	TGTGCCAGTTCCGGGACTTCCGACAATGAGCAGTTCTTC	CASSGTSDNEQFF
few	TRBD1	TRBJ1-4	TRBV4-1	TGCGCCAGCAGCCACTCCGACAGGGGGAGGGGAAAACTGTTTTTT	CASSHSDRGRGKLFF
NA	NA	TRBJ2-5	TRBV11-2	TGTGCCAGCAGCTTCTCCAGCGAGGGAGAGACCCAGTACTTC	CASSFSSEGETQYF
NA	NA	TRBJ1-4	TRBV15	TGTGCCACCAGCAGACGAGCCGGGGACGAAAAACTGTTTTTT	CATSRRAGDEKLFF
NA	TRBD1	TRBJ1-2	TRBV5-1	TGCGCCAGCAGCTTAGTGACAGGGGGCGACTATGGCTACACCTTC	CASSLVTGGDYGYTF
NA	NA	TRBJ1-1	TRBV5-8	TGTGCCAGCAGCTTGTCGCACATGAACACTGAAGCTTTCTTT	CASSLSHMNTEAFF
NA	TRBD2	TRBJ2-3	TRBV6-1	TGTGCCAGCAGTGTTGGACTAGCGGGGGGGGCCGGGTACACAGATACGCAGTATTTT	CASSVGLAGGAGYTDTQYF
NA	NA	TRBJ2-1	TRBV9	TGTGCCAGCAGCGTAGATGGTAGGGAGAGCAATGAGCAGTTCTTC	CASSVDGRESNEQFF
NA	NA	TRBJ1-1	TRBV18	TGTGCCAGCTCACCACGAGGGGACACTGAAGCTTTCTTT	CASSPRGDTEAFF
NA	NA	TRBJ1-1	TRBV11-2	TGTGCCAGCAGCTTATATCAGGGCACTGAAGCTTTCTTT	CASSLYQGTEAFF
NA	TRBD2	TRBJ2-3	TRBV4-3	TGCGCCAGCAGCCAGGTCGCTAGCGGGGGGGCAGGTGGCACAGATACGCAGTATTTT	CASSQVASGGAGGTDTQYF
NA	TRBD2	TRBJ2-1	TRBV11-2	TGTGCCAGCAGCCCGGGGGGAGAGCAGTTCTTC	CASSPGGEQFF
NA	NA	TRBJ2-5	TRBV5-1	TGCGCCAGCAGCTTCATGGGTCCACAAGAGACCCAGTACTTC	CASSFMGPQETQYF
NA	NA	TRBJ2-7	TRBV5-1	TGCGCCAGCAGCTTGGCGGGCAGATCCTACGAGCAGTACTTC	CASSLAGRSYEQYF
once	NA	TRBJ1-1	TRBV6-6	TGTGCCAGCAGCCCAGCACGGGGCACTGAAGCTTTCTTT	CASSPARGTEAFF
NA	NA	TRBJ1-5	TRBV19	TGTGCCAGTAGTATGGTTTGGGGGAGAGGCAATCAGCCCCAGCATTTT	CASSMVWGRGNQPQHF
NA	NA	TRBJ2-7	TRBV14	TGTGCCAGCAGCCCTTTCTCCTCAGGGTTTCGGGAGCAGTACTTC	CASSPFSSGFREQYF
NA	TRBD1	TRBJ2-3	TRBV4-3	TGCGCCAGCAGCCAAAAGACAGGGGGCGCAGATACGCAGTATTTT	CASSQKTGGADTQYF
NA	TRBD1	TRBJ2-7	TRBV16	TGTGCCAGCAGCCGGACAGGGATCGAGCAGTACTTC	CASSRTGIEQYF
NA	TRBD1	TRBJ1-6	TRBV7-2	TGTGCCAGCAGCTTACAGGGGGATTCACCCCTCCACTTT	CASSLQGDSPLHF